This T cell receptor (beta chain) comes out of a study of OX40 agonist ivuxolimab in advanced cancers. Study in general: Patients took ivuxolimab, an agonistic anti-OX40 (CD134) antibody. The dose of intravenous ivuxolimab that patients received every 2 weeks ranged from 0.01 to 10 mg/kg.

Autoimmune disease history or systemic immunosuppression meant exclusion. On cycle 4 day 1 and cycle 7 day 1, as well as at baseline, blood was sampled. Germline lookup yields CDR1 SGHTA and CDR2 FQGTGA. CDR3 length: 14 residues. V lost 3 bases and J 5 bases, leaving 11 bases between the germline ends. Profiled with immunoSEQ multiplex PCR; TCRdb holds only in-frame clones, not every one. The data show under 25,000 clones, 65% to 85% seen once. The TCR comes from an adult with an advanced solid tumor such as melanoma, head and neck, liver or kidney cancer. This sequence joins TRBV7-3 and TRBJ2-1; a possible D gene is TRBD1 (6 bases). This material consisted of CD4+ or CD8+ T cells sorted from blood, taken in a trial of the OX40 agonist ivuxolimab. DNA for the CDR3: TGTGCCAGCAGCTTTACAGGGTTTAACAATGAGCAGTTCTTC. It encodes CASSFTGFNNEQFF.